This passage covers 14 T cell receptor beta chains from one sample sequenced in a study of blood T cell repertoires in COVID-19 (dated by TCRdb to 2019 to 2021). Libraries were prepared through the immunoSEQ multiplex PCR assay. TCRdb's version of the immuneACCESS table is confined to in-frame rearrangements and falls short of the full clone set. An unresolved V gene accounts for under half of the shortfall where checked; the remainder is of unknown origin. The sample table contains around 200,000 clones; only one count was recorded for 80% to 90% of them. The ten top clones hold 11% of the sample. The sequencing input was peripheral blood. These receptors came from a woman aged 55-70 years with COVID-19, enrolled during active disease.

The chain employs TRBV2 and TRBJ2-3; 11 bases are a match to TRBD2. Germline assignment: CDR1 SNHLY and CDR2 FYNNEI. The V and J ends lost 4 bases and 4 bases, in that order; junction bases with no gene match: 1. This CDR3 is built from 14 residues. The CDR3 sequence: CASSASGRSDTQYF. The CDR3 nucleotides are TGTGCCAGCAGTGCTAGCGGGAGGTCAGATACGCAGTATTTT.

The chain employs TRBV7-2 and TRBJ2-7; 15 bases map to TRBD2. CDR3 length: 14 amino acids. From germline, CDR1 is SGHTA and CDR2 FQGNSA. V was clipped by 5 bases and J by 4 bases; unmatched bases: 0. This chain's CDR3 is CASSGTSGRYEQYF. CDR3 in DNA: TGTGCCAGCAGCGGGACTAGCGGGAGGTACGAGCAGTACTTC.

This clone was counted once. The CDR3 nucleotides are TGTGCCAGCAGTACTACCGGGGAGCTGTTTTTT. Protein: CASSTTGELFF. The chain combines TRBV6-6 with TRBJ2-2; D not resolved. The ends were cut back, 5 bases at V and 5 bases at J, with 3 bases in the middle. CDR3 size: 11 residues. Germline CDR1 MNHNY, CDR2 SVGAGI (reference sequence).

In nucleotides, the CDR3 is TGTGCCAGCAGCCGGACTGGGAATCAGCCCCAGCATTTT. The encoded protein is CASSRTGNQPQHF. The chain employs TRBV6-5 and TRBJ1-5; the D is unclear. The CDR3 covers 13 residues. Germline loops: CDR1 MNHEY, CDR2 SVGAGI. The germline V and J ends were trimmed by 6 bases and 4 bases, with 10 bases remaining between them.

The chain joins TRBV4-3 to TRBJ2-2; 8 bases agree with TRBD2. Germline V gene data show CDR1 as LGHNA and CDR2 as YSLEER. This CDR3 spans 17 amino acids. J was trimmed by 2 bases and V by 1 base; bases with no gene match: 6. The CDR3 is CASSQVTGGPNTGELFF. The CDR3, as DNA: TGCGCCAGCAGCCAAGTGACGGGAGGGCCTAACACCGGGGAGCTGTTTTTT.

V and J are TRBV9 and TRBJ2-7; weak D call: TRBD2 (6 bases). The CDR3 has 16 amino acids. The V and J ends lost 4 bases and 0 bases respectively, with 17 bases between them. Per germline, CDR1 SGDLS and CDR2 YYNGEE. The CDR3 nucleotides read TGTGCCAGCAGCACTCGAGGAGGGGACTTCTCCTACGAGCAGTACTTC. Residues: CASSTRGGDFSYEQYF.

The genes are TRBV6-5 and TRBJ1-4; weak D call: TRBD1 (6 bases). Trimming left V 5 bases short and J 5 bases short, with 12 bases between. From germline, CDR1 is MNHEY and CDR2 SVGAGI. The CDR3 totals 14 residues. The CDR3 DNA sequence: TGTGCCAGCAGTAGGGGGTTGGGGAATGAAAAACTGTTTTTT. As protein: CASSRGLGNEKLFF.

The CDR3 here is CAWGRGIYEQYF. CDR3 in DNA: TGTGCCTGGGGCAGGGGTATCTACGAGCAGTACTTC. This chain connects TRBV30 to TRBJ2-7; D is perhaps TRBD1 (6 bases). CDR3 size: 12 residues. The germline gives CDR1 GTSNPN, CDR2 SVGIG (reference sequence). The V gene lost 5 bases and the J gene lost 3 bases, with 11 bases spanning the gap.

The chain combines TRBV6-5 with TRBJ2-1; D is unresolved. The CDR3 length is 15 residues. With 0 bases removed from V and 2 bases from J, the gap between germline ends came to 8 bases. CDR1 is MNHEY and CDR2 is SVGAGI in the germline V gene. The DNA for the CDR3 is TGTGCCAGCAGTTACTCGCGGTTAACCTACAATGAGCAGTTCTTC. Amino acid sequence: CASSYSRLTYNEQFF.

V and J are TRBV2 and TRBJ2-7; D is ambiguous. The germline CDR1 and CDR2 sequences are SNHLY and FYNNEI. The CDR3 runs 13 residues. V shed 10 bases and J shed 3 bases, with 16 bases lying between them. CDR3 residues: CATAIADGYEQYF. For the CDR3, the DNA is TGTGCCACCGCCATAGCAGACGGCTACGAGCAGTACTTC.

This clone was seen just once. V is TRBV5-1 and J is TRBJ1-1, with 7 positions matching TRBD1. Germline CDR1 is SGHRS and CDR2 is YFSETQ. The CDR3 contains 17 residues. V lost 4 bases to trimming and J lost 0 bases; unmatched junction nucleotides: 12. The CDR3 DNA is TGCGCCAGCAGCAGGGGACCGGGACAGCAATTGAACACTGAAGCTTTCTTT. This sequence encodes CASSRGPGQQLNTEAFF.

CDR3 in amino acids: CASSPFRLGLYNEQFF. The DNA for the CDR3 is TGTGCCAGCAGTCCCTTTCGTCTAGGTTTATACAATGAGCAGTTCTTC. The V call is TRBV27, the J call TRBJ2-1, with no clear D. V lost 5 bases and J lost 4, with 18 bases in between. The germline CDR1 and CDR2 sequences are MNHEY and SMNVEV (reference sequence). The CDR3 contains 16 residues.

The V call is TRBV24-1, the J call TRBJ2-3; 8 positions agree with TRBD1. The CDR3 consists of 16 residues. CDR1 and CDR2 (germline): KGHDR, SFDVKD. V shed 4 bases and J 5 bases; nucleotides not matched to a gene: 10. The CDR3 region is CATSDPRQGWGDTQYF. CDR3 DNA sequence: TGTGCCACCAGTGACCCCAGACAGGGGTGGGGAGATACGCAGTATTTT.

V gene TRBV5-1 combines with J gene TRBJ2-1; D possibly corresponds to TRBD1 (6 bases). The CDR3 is made up of 16 amino acids. The germline V gene encodes CDR1 SGHRS and CDR2 YFSETQ. The germline V and J ends were trimmed by 4 bases and 5 bases, with 19 bases remaining between them. As DNA, the CDR3 is TGCGCCAGCAGCCCACAGGGACGAACTTTAAACAATGAGCAGTTCTTC. As protein: CASSPQGRTLNNEQFF. The variable domain in full, completed from reference TRBV5-1 and TRBJ2-1, reads KAGVTQTPRYLIKTRGQQVTLSCSPISGHRSVSWYQQTPGQGLQFLFEYFSETQRNKGNFPGRFSGRQFSNSRSEMNVSTLELGDSALYLCASSPQGRTLNNEQFFGPGTRLTVL.